These 14 T cell receptor beta chains originate from one sample sequenced in a study of early T cells in non-severe SARS-CoV-2 infection (dated by TCRdb to the early 2020s). The library relied on 5' RACE. The run used a NextSeq 500. The public sequencing data were trimmed at Q25 with fastp and processed into clonotypes with MiXCR by TCRdb, which kept only in-frame beta chains. When rows share a CDR3 protein, they turn into one entry using the most common DNA and genes. The sample table records 50,000 to 75,000 distinct CDR3 sequences; around 5.7% of these occur just once. The top ten clones comprise more than 3% of the sample. This specimen was whole blood, taken at baseline. Receptor source: an adult who was a healthcare worker with PCR-confirmed SARS-CoV-2 infection or an uninfected control (not recorded which).

This clonotype was seen a handful of times. The chain carries TRBV24-1 and TRBJ2-1; tentatively, D is TRBD1 or TRBD2 (6 bases each). V was shortened by 3 bases and J by 7 bases, with 15 bases between the two germline ends. Germline values: CDR1 KGHDR, CDR2 SFDVKD. This CDR3 has 15 amino acids. Written as DNA, the CDR3 is TGTGCCACCAGTGATCCGGGGGCCTCGGGAAATGAGCAGTTCTTC. As protein: CATSDPGASGNEQFF.

This clonotype was seen ten or more times. This chain links TRBV6-1 with TRBJ1-1, with 9 bases aligning to TRBD1. The V and J ends lost 6 bases and 7 bases, in that order; junction bases with no gene match: 0. This CDR3 region has 11 residues. Germline CDR1 reads MNHNS; CDR2 reads SASEGT. CDR3 loop: CASRGQGEAFF. In DNA form, the CDR3 reads TGTGCCAGCAGGGGACAGGGTGAAGCTTTCTTT.

The CDR3, as DNA: TGTGCCAGCAGCCAAGTTGAGTACGGCACAGATACGCAGTATTTT. Translation: CASSQVEYGTDTQYF. This sequence joins TRBV4-2 and TRBJ2-3; D is uncertain. The CDR3 is made up of 15 amino acids. Germline assignment: CDR1 LGHNA and CDR2 YNFKEQ. Trimming cost V 1 base and J 1 base, with 9 bases left between them.

In this sample, this clonotype turned up once. This may be a read error, as it is one base from a much larger clone. The chain uses TRBV12-3 or TRBV12-4 and TRBJ1-1; possibly TRBD1 for D (5 bases). This CDR3 has 11 amino acids. CDR3 in amino acids: CASSAQGAALF. CDR3 nucleotides: TGTGCCAGCAGTGCGCAGGGAGCTGCTCTCTTT.

Details on this clonotype: A much more abundant neighbour one base away suggests this may be a read error. The genes are TRBV29-1 and TRBJ2-6, with D maybe TRBD1 (6 bases). The CDR3 contains 14 residues. Germline V gene sequence: CDR1 SQVTM, CDR2 ANQGSEA. The CDR3 DNA sequence: TGCAGCGCCCGGACAGCCTCTGGGCCCAACGTCCTGACTTTC. Its protein product is CSARTASGPNVLTF.

This clonotype was observed a few times. V usage is TRBV5-6 and J usage is TRBJ2-1, with D perhaps TRBD1 (5 bases). This CDR3 has 15 amino acids. V dropped 6 bases and J dropped 4 bases, with 17 bases sitting between them. CDR1 is SGHDT, CDR2 YYEEEE, per germline. The CDR3 reads CASTPVGQIYNEQFF. For the CDR3, the DNA is TGTGCCAGCACCCCGGTGGGGCAGATATACAATGAGCAGTTCTTC.

This clonotype was seen repeatedly, ten times or more. The chain has TRBV27 and TRBJ1-1, with D unclear. Deletions cut 7 bases from V and 7 bases from J, with 10 bases between. This CDR3 contains 11 residues. Germline V lookup: CDR1 MNHEY, CDR2 SMNVEV (reference sequence). CDR3 loop: CASTSRNEAFF. The CDR3 region has the DNA TGTGCCAGCACGTCAAGAAATGAAGCTTTCTTT.

The sample holds many counts of this clonotype. The rearrangement uses TRBV7-6 and TRBJ1-1; D is undetermined. V was trimmed by 4 bases and J by 0 bases, leaving 12 bases between them. CDR1 and CDR2 from the germline V gene are SGHVS and FNYEAQ. The CDR3 runs to 15 residues. DNA for the CDR3: TGTGCCAGCAGCTCGCAGACACATATGAACACTGAAGCTTTCTTT. Amino acid sequence: CASSSQTHMNTEAFF.

This clonotype turned up a few times. The V gene is TRBV24-1, the J gene TRBJ1-1; unclear D gene. The V end was cut by 5 bases, the J end by 4 bases, with 4 bases between. This CDR3 region has 11 residues. Germline values: CDR1 KGHDR, CDR2 SFDVKD. The CDR3 region is CATSVGTEAFF. The CDR3 DNA sequence: TGTGCCACCAGTGTTGGCACTGAAGCTTTCTTT.

At least ten counts were recorded for this clonotype. The chain combines TRBV9 with TRBJ2-5; D is unresolved. Germline CDR1 is SGDLS and CDR2 is YYNGEE. V was pared by 0 bases and J by 4 bases, with 16 bases between. This CDR3 is built from 16 residues. The DNA for the CDR3 is TGTGCCAGCAGCGTAGGGGCCGGAACCTTCCGAGAGACCCAGTACTTC. The encoded protein is CASSVGAGTFRETQYF.

The chain is built from TRBV5-6 and TRBJ2-1, with TRBD2 matching 7 bases. This CDR3 has 17 residues. V trimming: 0 bases; J trimming: 4 bases; junction bases outside the gene matches: 10. From germline, CDR1 is SGHDT and CDR2 YYEEEE. The CDR3 DNA follows: TGTGCCAGCAGCTTGGCCGAGACTAGCTCAAGGTACAATGAGCAGTTCTTC. It translates to CASSLAETSSRYNEQFF.

At least ten counts were recorded for this clonotype. The chain recombines TRBV7-8 with TRBJ1-5, with a tentative D call TRBD1 (5 bases). V lost 5 bases to trimming and J lost 7 bases, with 12 bases between them. The CDR3 contains 13 residues. In germline, CDR1 is SGHVS, CDR2 FQNEAQ. CDR3 in DNA: TGTGCCAGCAGCCTTGGGGGAGTCCAGCCCCAGCATTTT. It yields the protein CASSLGGVQPQHF.

This clonotype was observed at least ten times. The CDR3 region is CASSTAMMRGAYEQYF. CDR3 nucleotides: TGTGCCAGTAGTACCGCCATGATGCGGGGAGCCTACGAGCAGTACTTC. This chain links TRBV19 with TRBJ2-7; D perhaps matches TRBD2 (6 bases). Per the germline V gene, CDR1 is LNHDA and CDR2 is SQIVND (reference sequence). The CDR3 runs to 16 residues. V was clipped by 4 bases and J by 2 bases, with 18 bases between them. The full variable domain, completed using reference TRBV19 and TRBJ2-7, is DGGITQSPKYLFRKEGQNVTLSCEQNLNHDAMYWYRQDPGQGLRLIYYSQIVNDFQKGDIAEGYSVSREKKESFPLTVTSAQKNPTAFYLCASSTAMMRGAYEQYFGPGTRLTVT.

The rearrangement joins TRBV20-1 to TRBJ1-6; no firm D call. CDR1 is DFQATT, CDR2 SNEGSKA, per germline (reference sequence). The CDR3 has 13 amino acids. V was pared by 6 bases and J by 6 bases, with 12 bases between. The CDR3 nucleotides read TGCAGTGCCCTGAGACGGGGTAATTCACCCCTCCACTTT. Translation gives CSALRRGNSPLHF.